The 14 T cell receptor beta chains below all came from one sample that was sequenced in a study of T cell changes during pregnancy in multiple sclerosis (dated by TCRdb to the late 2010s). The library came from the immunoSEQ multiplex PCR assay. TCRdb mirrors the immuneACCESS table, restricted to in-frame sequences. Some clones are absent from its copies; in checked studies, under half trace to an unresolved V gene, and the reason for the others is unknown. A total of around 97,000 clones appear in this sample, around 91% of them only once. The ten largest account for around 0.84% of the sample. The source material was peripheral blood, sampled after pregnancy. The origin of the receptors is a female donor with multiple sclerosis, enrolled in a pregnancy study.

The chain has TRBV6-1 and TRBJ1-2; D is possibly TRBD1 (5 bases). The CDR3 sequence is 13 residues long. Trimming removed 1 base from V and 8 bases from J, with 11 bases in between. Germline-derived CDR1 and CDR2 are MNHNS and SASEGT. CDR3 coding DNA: TGTGCCAGCAGTGAAGAAGGGGCGGGAGGCTACACCTTC. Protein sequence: CASSEEGAGGYTF.

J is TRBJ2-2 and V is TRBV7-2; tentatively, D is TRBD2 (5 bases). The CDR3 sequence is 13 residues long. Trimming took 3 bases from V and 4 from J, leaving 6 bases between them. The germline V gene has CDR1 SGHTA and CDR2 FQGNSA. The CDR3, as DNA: TGTGCCAGCAGCTTTACTAGCACCGGGGAGCTGTTTTTT. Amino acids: CASSFTSTGELFF.

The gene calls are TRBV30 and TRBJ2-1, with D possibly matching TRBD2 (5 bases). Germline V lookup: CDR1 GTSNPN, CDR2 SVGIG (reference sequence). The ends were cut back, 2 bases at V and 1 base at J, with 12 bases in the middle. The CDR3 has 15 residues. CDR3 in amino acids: CAWSFLTGSYNEQFF. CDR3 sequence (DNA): TGTGCCTGGAGTTTTCTCACGGGGTCCTACAATGAGCAGTTCTTC.

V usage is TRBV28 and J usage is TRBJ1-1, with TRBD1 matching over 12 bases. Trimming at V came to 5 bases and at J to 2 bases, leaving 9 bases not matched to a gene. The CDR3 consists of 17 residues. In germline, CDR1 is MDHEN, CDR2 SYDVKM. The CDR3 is CASSDRDRGLRNTEAFF. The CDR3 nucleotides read TGTGCCAGCAGTGACCGGGACAGGGGGCTCCGAAACACTGAAGCTTTCTTT.

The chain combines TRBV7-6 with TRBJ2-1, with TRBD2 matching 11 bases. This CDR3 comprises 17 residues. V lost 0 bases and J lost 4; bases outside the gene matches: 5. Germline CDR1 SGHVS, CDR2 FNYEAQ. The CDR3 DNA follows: TGTGCCAGCAGCTTAGCGGATACTAGCGGGAGTTACAATGAGCAGTTCTTC. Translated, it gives CASSLADTSGSYNEQFF.

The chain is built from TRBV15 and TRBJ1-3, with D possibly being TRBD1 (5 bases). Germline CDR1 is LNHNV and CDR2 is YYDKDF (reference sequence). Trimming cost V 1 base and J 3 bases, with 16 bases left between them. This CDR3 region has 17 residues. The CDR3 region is CATSRGQGHQLGNTIYF. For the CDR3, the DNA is TGTGCCACCAGCAGAGGACAAGGACACCAACTTGGAAACACCATATATTTT.

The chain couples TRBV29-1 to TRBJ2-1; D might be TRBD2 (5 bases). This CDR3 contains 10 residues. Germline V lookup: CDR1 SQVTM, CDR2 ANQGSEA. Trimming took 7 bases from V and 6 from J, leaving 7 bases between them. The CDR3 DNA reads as TGCAGCGACGAGGGCAATGAGCAGTTCTTC. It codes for CSDEGNEQFF.

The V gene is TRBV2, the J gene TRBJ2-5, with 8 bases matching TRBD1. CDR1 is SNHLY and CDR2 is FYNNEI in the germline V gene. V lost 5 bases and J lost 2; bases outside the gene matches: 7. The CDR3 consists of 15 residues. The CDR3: CASSLDRVRQETQYF. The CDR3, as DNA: TGTGCCAGCAGTTTGGACAGGGTGAGGCAAGAGACCCAGTACTTC.

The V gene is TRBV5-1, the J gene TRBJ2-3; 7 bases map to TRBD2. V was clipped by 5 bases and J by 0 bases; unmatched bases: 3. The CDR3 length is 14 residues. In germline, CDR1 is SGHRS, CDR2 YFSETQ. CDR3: CASRGGLSTDTQYF. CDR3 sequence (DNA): TGCGCCAGCAGGGGGGGACTAAGCACAGATACGCAGTATTTT. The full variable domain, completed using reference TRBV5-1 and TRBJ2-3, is KAGVTQTPRYLIKTRGQQVTLSCSPISGHRSVSWYQQTPGQGLQFLFEYFSETQRNKGNFPGRFSGRQFSNSRSEMNVSTLELGDSALYLCASRGGLSTDTQYFGPGTRLTVL.

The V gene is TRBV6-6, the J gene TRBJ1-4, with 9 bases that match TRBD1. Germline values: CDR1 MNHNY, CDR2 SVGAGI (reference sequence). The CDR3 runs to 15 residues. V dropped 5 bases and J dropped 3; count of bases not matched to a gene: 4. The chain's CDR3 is CASSLTGGPNEKLFF. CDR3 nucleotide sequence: TGTGCCAGCAGTCTAACAGGGGGCCCTAATGAAAAACTGTTTTTT.

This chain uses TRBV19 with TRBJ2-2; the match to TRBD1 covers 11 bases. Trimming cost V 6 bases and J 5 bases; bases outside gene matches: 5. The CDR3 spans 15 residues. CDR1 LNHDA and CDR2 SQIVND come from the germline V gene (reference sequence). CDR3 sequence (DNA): TGTGCCAGTAGCCACGGACAGGGGGCGACCGGGGAGCTGTTTTTT. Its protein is CASSHGQGATGELFF.

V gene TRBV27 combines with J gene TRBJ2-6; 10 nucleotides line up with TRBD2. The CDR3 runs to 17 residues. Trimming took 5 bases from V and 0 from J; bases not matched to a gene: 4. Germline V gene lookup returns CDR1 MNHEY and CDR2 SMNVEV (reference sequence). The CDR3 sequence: CASSRLAGFSGANVLTF. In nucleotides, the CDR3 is TGTGCCAGCAGTCGACTAGCGGGCTTCTCTGGGGCCAACGTCCTGACTTTC. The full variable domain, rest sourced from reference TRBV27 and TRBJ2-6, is EAQVTQNPRYLITVTGKKLTVTCSQNMNHEYMSWYRQDPGLGLRQIYYSMNVEVTDKGDVPEGYKVSRKEKRNFPLILESPSPNQTSLYFCASSRLAGFSGANVLTFGAGSRLTVL.

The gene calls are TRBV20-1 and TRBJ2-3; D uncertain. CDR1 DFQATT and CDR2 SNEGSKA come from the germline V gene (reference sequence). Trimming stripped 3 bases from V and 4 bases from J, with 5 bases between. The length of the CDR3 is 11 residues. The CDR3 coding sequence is TGCAGTGCTAGTATCCCAGATACGCAGTATTTT. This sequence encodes CSASIPDTQYF.

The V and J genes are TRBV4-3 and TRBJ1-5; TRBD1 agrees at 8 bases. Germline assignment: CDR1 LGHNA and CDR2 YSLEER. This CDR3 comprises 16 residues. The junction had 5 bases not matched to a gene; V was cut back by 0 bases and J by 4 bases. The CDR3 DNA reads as TGCGCCAGCAGCCAAGATCCCCACAGGGGGAATCAGCCCCAGCATTTT. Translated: CASSQDPHRGNQPQHF.